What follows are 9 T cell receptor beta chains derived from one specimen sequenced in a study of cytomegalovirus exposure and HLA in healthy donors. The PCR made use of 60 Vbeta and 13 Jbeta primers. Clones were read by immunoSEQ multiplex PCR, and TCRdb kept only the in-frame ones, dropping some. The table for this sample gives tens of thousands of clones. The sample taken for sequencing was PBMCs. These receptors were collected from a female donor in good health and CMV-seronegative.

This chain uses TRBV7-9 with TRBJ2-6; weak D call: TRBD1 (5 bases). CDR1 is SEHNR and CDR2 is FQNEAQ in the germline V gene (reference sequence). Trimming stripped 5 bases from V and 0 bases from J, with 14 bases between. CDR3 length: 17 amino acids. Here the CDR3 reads CASSPRQITSGANVLTF. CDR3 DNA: TGTGCCAGCAGCCCCCGACAGATTACCTCTGGGGCCAACGTCCTGACTTTC.

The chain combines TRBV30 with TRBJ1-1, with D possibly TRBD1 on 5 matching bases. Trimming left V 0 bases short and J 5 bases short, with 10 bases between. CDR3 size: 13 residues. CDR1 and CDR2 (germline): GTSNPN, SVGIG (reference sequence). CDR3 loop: CAWSVGGGTEAFF. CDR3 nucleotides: TGTGCCTGGAGTGTGGGGGGAGGGACTGAAGCTTTCTTT. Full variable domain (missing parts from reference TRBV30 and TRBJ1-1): SQTIHQWPATLVQPVGSPLSLECTVEGTSNPNLYWYRQAAGRGLQLLFYSVGIGQISSEVPQNLSASRPQDRQFILSSKKLLLSDSGFYLCAWSVGGGTEAFFGQGTRLTVV.

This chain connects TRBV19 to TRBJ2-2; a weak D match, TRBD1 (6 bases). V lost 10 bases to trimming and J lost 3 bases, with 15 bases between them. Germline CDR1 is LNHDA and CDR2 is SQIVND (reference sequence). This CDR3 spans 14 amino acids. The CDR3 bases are TGTGCCATTGGTGCAGGGGCGGACACCGGGGAGCTGTTTTTT. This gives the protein CAIGAGADTGELFF.

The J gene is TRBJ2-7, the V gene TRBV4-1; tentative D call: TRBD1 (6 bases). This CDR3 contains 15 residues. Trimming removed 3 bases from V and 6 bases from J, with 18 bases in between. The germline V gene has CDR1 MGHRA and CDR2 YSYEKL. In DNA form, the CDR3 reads TGCGCCAGCAGCCACCACAGGGAAAAAGTTCGCGAGCAGTACTTC. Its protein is CASSHHREKVREQYF.

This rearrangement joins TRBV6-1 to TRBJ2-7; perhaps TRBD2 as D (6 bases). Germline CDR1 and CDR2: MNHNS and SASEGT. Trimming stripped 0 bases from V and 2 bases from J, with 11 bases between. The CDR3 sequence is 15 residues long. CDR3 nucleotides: TGTGCCAGCAGTGAAGCGCCCGGGAGCGCCTACGAGCAGTACTTC. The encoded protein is CASSEAPGSAYEQYF.

Here the CDR3 reads CASSYRGTGELFF. CDR3 sequence (DNA): TGTGCCAGCAGTTACAGGGGCACCGGGGAGCTGTTTTTT. J is TRBJ2-2 and V is TRBV6-6; TRBD1 might be the D (5 bases). Germline V CDR1 and CDR2: MNHNY, SVGAGI (reference sequence). The V gene lost 2 bases and the J gene lost 4 bases, with 5 bases spanning the gap. The CDR3 is 13 amino acids.

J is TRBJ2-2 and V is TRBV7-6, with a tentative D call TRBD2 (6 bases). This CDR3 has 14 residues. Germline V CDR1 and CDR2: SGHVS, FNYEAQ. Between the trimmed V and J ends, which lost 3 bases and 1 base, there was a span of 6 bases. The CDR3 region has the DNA TGTGCCAGCAGCTTGGGGGGGAACACCGGGGAGCTGTTTTTT. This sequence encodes CASSLGGNTGELFF.

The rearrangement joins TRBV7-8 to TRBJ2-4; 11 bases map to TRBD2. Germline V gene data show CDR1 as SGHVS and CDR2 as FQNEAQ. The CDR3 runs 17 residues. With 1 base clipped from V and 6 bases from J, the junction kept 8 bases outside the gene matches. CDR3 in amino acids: CASSLGAGLAERNIQYF. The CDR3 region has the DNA TGTGCCAGCAGCTTAGGAGCGGGACTAGCGGAGAGAAACATTCAGTACTTC.

The CDR3 reads CASSQWGQGRYGYTF. Written as DNA, the CDR3 is TGCGCCAGCAGTCAATGGGGACAGGGTCGGTATGGCTACACCTTC. The V and J genes are TRBV23-1 and TRBJ1-2; 9 nucleotides match TRBD1. TRBV23-1 is classed as an ORF, of uncertain function. The junction had 5 bases not matched to a gene; V was cut back by 1 base and J by 5 bases. The CDR3 contains 15 residues.